This entry is about one T cell receptor beta chain. What it binds is unknown. Exclusion applied to patients with autoimmune disease history or systemic immunosuppression. These data come from a study of OX40 agonist ivuxolimab in advanced cancers. Across the study: Prior anti-PD-1, anti-PD-L1 or anti-CTLA-4 therapy did not bar entry, and less than 50% had some. Study-wide results and limits: The study found among the lowest clonal expansion in partial responders at 0.1-3.0 mg/kg. Averaged across samples, CD8+ T cells carried more expanded clones than CD4+ did.

This table comes from immunoSEQ multiplex PCR, and its TCRdb copy is limited to in-frame clones, with some not included. In the table there are 35,000 to 45,000 clones, over 75% of which are singletons. Sequenced material: CD4+ or CD8+ T cells sorted from blood, taken in a trial of the OX40 agonist ivuxolimab. The clonotype originates from an adult with an advanced solid tumor such as melanoma, head and neck, liver or kidney cancer.

This CDR3 reads CAWRRPGTEAFF. The CDR3 DNA reads as TGTGCCTGGAGGCGGCCTGGCACTGAAGCTTTCTTT. The chain is built from TRBV30 and TRBJ1-1; D call uncertain. The CDR3 is 12 residues long. Germline values: CDR1 GTSNPN, CDR2 SVGIG (reference sequence). Trimming pared 3 bases from V and 4 bases from J, leaving 9 bases between.